This entry lists 11 T cell receptor beta chains sequenced from one sample in a study. TCRdb analysed the 5' RACE reads with MiXCR anew, one entry per CDR3 protein. Among several thousand distinct CDR3 sequences, roughly 60% were seen once, and the ten largest hold roughly 6.2%. The sequencing input was tumor-infiltrating memory CD4+ T cells sorted from the breast tumor. The subset was: memory CD4+ T cells, CD4+CD45RO+CD25-. The receptors shown here come from a female donor with breast cancer.

J is TRBJ1-2 and V is TRBV7-2; 7 bases agree with TRBD1. J lost 4 bases, V lost 2 bases, and 4 bases had no gene match. Per the germline V gene, CDR1 is SGHTA and CDR2 is FQGNSA. The CDR3 runs 14 residues. CDR3 bases: TGTGCCAGCAGCTTATCCGGGACAGCCTATGGCTACACCTTC. Protein: CASSLSGTAYGYTF.

On this clonotype: A much larger clone differs by one base, so this may be a read error. This chain links TRBV29-1 with TRBJ2-1; D not certain. CDR3 length: 15 residues. The germline V and J ends were trimmed by 4 bases and 0 bases, with 13 bases remaining between them. The germline V gene has CDR1 SQVTM and CDR2 ANQGSEA. The chain's CDR3 is CSVAPAAYSYNEQFF. The CDR3 region has the DNA TGCAGCGTTGCCCCGGCAGCCTACTCCTACAATGAGCAGTTCTTC.

The chain combines TRBV28 with TRBJ2-7; D gene ambiguous. The CDR3 has 14 residues. Germline-derived CDR1 and CDR2 are MDHEN and SYDVKM. The ends were cut back, 4 bases at V and 0 bases at J, with 10 bases in the middle. CDR3 sequence (DNA): TGTGCCAGCAGTTCGCAGACCAGCTCCTACGAGCAGTACTTC. It codes for CASSSQTSSYEQYF.

This rearrangement joins TRBV20-1 to TRBJ2-3; D is uncertain. The CDR3 runs 11 residues. Trimming removed 3 bases at V and 2 bases at J, with 3 bases between. Germline assignment: CDR1 DFQATT and CDR2 SNEGSKA (reference sequence). The CDR3 DNA is TGCAGTGCTAGTCTCACAGATACGCAGTATTTT. It yields the protein CSASLTDTQYF.

The genes are TRBV24-1 and TRBJ2-6, with 9 bases that match TRBD1. Germline V gene lookup returns CDR1 KGHDR and CDR2 SFDVKD. Trimming cost V 3 bases and J 4 bases; bases outside gene matches: 15. The CDR3 runs 20 residues. CDR3 protein: CATSDARGTGLIEGANVLTF. CDR3 DNA: TGTGCCACCAGTGATGCCCGGGGGACAGGGTTAATCGAAGGGGCCAACGTCCTGACTTTC.

This sequence joins TRBV20-1 and TRBJ2-7, with 8 bases that match TRBD2. After removal of 2 bases from V and 2 bases from J, the junction contained 5 bases not matched to a gene. Looked up from germline, CDR1 is DFQATT and CDR2 is SNEGSKA (reference sequence). The CDR3 contains 14 residues. CDR3 in amino acids: CSARNPGGPYEQYF. DNA of the CDR3: TGCAGTGCTAGAAATCCGGGAGGGCCCTACGAGCAGTACTTC.

The V gene is TRBV4-1, the J gene TRBJ2-2; 7 bases align to TRBD1. The CDR3 totals 14 residues. J gave up 3 bases and V 5 bases, and 3 bases lay outside the gene matches. Germline V gene data show CDR1 as MGHRA and CDR2 as YSYEKL. CDR3 coding DNA: TGCGCCAGCAGCTCAACAGGGGACACCGGGGAGCTGTTTTTT. Amino acid sequence: CASSSTGDTGELFF.

On this clonotype: At one of its ends the junction is not consistent with the germline gene, which may arise from a read error. The chain is built from TRBV27 and TRBJ1-1, with 7 bases aligning to TRBD1. In germline, CDR1 is MNHEY, CDR2 SMNVEV (reference sequence). This CDR3 contains 15 residues. DNA for the CDR3: TGTACCAGCAGTCAGGGGGACAGCGGAAAGTTGCGGGCTTTCTTT. Translated, it gives CTSSQGDSGKLRAFF.

The chain's CDR3 is CASKRTGTDTQYF. The CDR3 bases are TGTGCCAGCAAGAGGACCGGGACAGATACGCAGTATTTT. The chain has TRBV6-6 and TRBJ2-3; D unresolved. V gave up 7 bases and J gave up 3 bases, with 11 bases separating them. CDR1 is MNHNY and CDR2 is SVGAGI in the germline V gene (reference sequence). CDR3 length: 13 amino acids.

The rearrangement joins TRBV5-3 to TRBJ2-2; D might be TRBD1 (6 bases). TRBV5-3 is recorded as an ORF, its role being uncertain. V was shortened by 4 bases and J by 5 bases, with 30 bases between the two germline ends. This CDR3 is built from 20 residues. CDR3 sequence (DNA): TGTGCCAGAAGCGCCGCACCTGGACCCCAGCCAGGGACACCGACCGGGGAGCTGTTTTTT. It specifies CARSAAPGPQPGTPTGELFF.

This sequence joins TRBV29-1 and TRBJ2-5; the match to TRBD2 covers 10 bases. The CDR3 spans 12 residues. Looked up from germline, CDR1 is SQVTM and CDR2 is ANQGSEA. The ends lost 6 bases at V and 3 bases at J; junction bases unmatched: 1. The CDR3 nucleotides read TGCAGCGTCCTAGCGGGAGAAGAGACCCAGTACTTC. It is translated as CSVLAGEETQYF.